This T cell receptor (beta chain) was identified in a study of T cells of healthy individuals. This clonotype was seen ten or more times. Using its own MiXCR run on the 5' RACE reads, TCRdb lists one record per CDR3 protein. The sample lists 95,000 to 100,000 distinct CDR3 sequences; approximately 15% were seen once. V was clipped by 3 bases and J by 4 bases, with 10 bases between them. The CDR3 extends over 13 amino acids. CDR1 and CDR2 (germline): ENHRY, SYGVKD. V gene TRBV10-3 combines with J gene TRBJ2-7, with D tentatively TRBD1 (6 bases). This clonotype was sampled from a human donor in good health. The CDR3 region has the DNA TGTGCCATCAGTGAAGGACAGACTTACGAGCAGTACTTC. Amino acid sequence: CAISEGQTYEQYF.